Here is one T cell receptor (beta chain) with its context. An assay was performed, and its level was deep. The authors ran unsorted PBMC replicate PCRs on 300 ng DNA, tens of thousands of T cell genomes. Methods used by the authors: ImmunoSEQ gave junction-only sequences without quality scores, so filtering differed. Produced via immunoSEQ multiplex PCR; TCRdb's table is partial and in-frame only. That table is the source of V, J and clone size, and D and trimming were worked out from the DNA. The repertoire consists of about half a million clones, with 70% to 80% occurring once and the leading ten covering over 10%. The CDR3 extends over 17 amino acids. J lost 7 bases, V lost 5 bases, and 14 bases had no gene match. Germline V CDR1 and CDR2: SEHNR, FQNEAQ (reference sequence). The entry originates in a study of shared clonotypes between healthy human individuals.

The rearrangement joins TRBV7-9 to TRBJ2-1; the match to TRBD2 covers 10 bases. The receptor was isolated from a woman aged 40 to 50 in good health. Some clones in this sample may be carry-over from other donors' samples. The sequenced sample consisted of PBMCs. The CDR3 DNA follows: TGTGCCAGCAGCCCTACCGGGCTAGCGGGAGCCAGGAATGAGCAGTTCTTC. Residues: CASSPTGLAGARNEQFF.